The T cell receptor beta chain described here comes from a study of cytomegalovirus exposure and HLA in healthy donors. General observations from the study: A later analysis appeared to link common viral pathogens to several of the most significant clusters. A cluster of highly shared sequence variants was likely a sequencing artifact. The later analysis indicated that the majority of CMV-associated TCR beta chains appeared HLA-restricted. TCR beta sequences reportedly predicted most subjects' HLA-A and HLA-B alleles accurately.

Researchers ran the PCR with 60 Vbeta and 13 Jbeta primers. Data came from immunoSEQ multiplex PCR; TCRdb stores just in-frame clones and leaves some out. The sample records nearly 80,000 clones, 60% to 85% being singletons. Comment on this clone: As yet, its antigen is unknown.

V lost 7 bases and J 5 bases, leaving 14 bases between the germline ends. The CDR3 runs to 13 residues. Germline V gene sequence: CDR1 MGHDK, CDR2 SYGVNS. The V call is TRBV25-1, the J call TRBJ1-1; no definite D call. Sequencing input: PBMCs. The receptor's source is a woman between 35 and 50 years old in good health and CMV-seropositive. DNA for the CDR3: TGTGCCAGCACCCCCGGGGATTTGACTGAAGCTTTCTTT. Translation: CASTPGDLTEAFF.